Included here is one T cell receptor (beta chain) sequence, with context. What it recognizes is unknown. Produced via immunoSEQ multiplex PCR; TCRdb's table is partial and in-frame only. Among fewer than 30,000 clones, around 82% were seen once, and the ten largest hold 1.4% to 1.5%. V lost 3 bases and J lost 6, with 13 bases in between. This CDR3 is built from 14 residues. Germline values: CDR1 SGHNT, CDR2 YENEEA. Sequencing followed a ViraFEST assay step that expanded antigen-specific CD4+ T cells with viral peptide pools. After roughly eleven days in culture, the CD4+ T cells were isolated. Either the mRNA-1273 or the BNT162b2 vaccine was given to participants as two doses. Approximately 1.9 million PBMC per well were cultured with around 11 IU/ml IL-2 and around 9.4 ug/ml peptides. This record comes from a study of vaccination effects on CD4 cells after COVID-19.

The sequence came from a human donor who received a COVID-19 vaccine. Some clones in this sample may be carry-over from other donors' samples. The input for sequencing was CD4+ T cells from PBMCs cultured with HCoV-NL63 spike peptides, taken after COVID-19 vaccination. The J gene is TRBJ2-3, the V gene TRBV11-3, with a tentative D call TRBD2 (6 bases). The CDR3 sequence: CASSLGGAMDTQYF. For the CDR3, the DNA is TGTGCCAGCAGCTTGGGGGGAGCTATGGATACGCAGTATTTT.